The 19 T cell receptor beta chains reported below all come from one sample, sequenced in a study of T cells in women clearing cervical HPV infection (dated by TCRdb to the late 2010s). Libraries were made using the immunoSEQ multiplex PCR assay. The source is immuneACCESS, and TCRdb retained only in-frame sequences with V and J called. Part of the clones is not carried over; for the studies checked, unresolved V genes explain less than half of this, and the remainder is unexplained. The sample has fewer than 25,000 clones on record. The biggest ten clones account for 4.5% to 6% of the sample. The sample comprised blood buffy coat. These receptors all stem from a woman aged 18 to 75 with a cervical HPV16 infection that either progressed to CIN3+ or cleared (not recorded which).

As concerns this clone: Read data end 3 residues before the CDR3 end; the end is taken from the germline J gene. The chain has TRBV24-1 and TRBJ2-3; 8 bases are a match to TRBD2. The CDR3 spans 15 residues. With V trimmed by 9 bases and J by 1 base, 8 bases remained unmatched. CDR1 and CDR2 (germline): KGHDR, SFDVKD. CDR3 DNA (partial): TGTGCCACCGAGGGAACTAGCGGCCGCACAGATACG. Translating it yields CATEGTSGRTDT. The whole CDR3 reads CATEGTSGRTDTQYF.

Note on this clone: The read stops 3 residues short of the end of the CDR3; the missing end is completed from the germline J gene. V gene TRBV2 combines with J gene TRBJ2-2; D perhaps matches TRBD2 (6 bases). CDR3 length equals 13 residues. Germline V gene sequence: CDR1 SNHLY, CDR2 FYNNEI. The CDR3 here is CASREGRNSPLFF. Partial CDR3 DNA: TGTGCCAGCAGGGAGGGGAGGAATTCACCG.

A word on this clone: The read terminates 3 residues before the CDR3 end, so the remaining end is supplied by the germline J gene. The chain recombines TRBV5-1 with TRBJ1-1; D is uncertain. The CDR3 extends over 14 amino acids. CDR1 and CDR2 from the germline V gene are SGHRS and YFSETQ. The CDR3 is CASSLIRGTTKAFF. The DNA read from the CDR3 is TGCGCCAGCAGCTTAATCCGGGGAACGACGAAA.

The DNA read from the CDR3 is TGCGCCAGCAGTGAGTCGTATTTTGGACAGGAA. It yields the protein CASSESYFGQE. The entire CDR3 sequence reads CASSESYFGQEAFF. V is TRBV10-2 and J is TRBJ1-1; possible D gene TRBD1, 6 bases. Read coverage stops 3 residues before the CDR3 terminus; the germline J gene supplies the remainder. Germline V gene lookup returns CDR1 WSHSY and CDR2 SAAADI. The CDR3 has 14 residues.

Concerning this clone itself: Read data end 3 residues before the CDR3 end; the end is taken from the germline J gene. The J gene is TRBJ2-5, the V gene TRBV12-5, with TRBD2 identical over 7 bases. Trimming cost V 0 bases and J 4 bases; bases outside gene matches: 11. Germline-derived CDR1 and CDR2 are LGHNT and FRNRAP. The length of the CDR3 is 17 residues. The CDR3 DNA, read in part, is TGTGCTAGTGGTTTGGTACGGAGCGGGGAGGGCGGAGAGACC. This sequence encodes CASGLVRSGEGGET. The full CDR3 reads CASGLVRSGEGGETQYF.

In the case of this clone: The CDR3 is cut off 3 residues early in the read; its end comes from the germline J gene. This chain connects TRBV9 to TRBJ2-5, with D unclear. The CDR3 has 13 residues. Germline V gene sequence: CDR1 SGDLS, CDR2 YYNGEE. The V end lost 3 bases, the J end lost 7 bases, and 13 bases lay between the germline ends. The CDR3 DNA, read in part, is TGTGCCAGCAGCGCACTCCCGTCGGGGACC. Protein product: CASSALPSGT. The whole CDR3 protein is CASSALPSGTQYF.

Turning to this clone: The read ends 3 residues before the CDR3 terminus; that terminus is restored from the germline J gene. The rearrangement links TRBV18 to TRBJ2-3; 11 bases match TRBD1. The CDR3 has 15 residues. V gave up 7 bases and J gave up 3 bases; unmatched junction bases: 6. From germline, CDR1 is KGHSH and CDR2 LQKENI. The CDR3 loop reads CASFIGQGATDTQYF. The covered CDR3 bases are TGTGCCAGCTTCATAGGACAGGGGGCAACAGATACG. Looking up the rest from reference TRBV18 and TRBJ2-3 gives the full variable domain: NAGVMQNPRHLVRRRGQEARLRCSPMKGHSHVYWYRQLPEEGLKFMVYLQKENIIDESGMPKERFSAEFPKEGPSILRIQQVVRGDSAAYFCASFIGQGATDTQYFGPGTRLTVL.

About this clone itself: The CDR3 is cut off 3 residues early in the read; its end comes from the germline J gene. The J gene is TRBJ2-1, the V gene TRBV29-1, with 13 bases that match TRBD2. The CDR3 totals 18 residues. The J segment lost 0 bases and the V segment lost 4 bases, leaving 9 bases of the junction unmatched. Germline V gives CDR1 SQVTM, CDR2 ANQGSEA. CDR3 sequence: CSVAGLAGASSSYNEQFF. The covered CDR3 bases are TGCAGCGTTGCCGGACTAGCGGGGGCATCGAGCTCCTACAATGAG.

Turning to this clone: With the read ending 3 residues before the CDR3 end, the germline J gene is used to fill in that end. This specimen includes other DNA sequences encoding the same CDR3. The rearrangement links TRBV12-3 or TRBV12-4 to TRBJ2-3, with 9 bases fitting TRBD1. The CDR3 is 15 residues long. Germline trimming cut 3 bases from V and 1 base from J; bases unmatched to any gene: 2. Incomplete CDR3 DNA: TGTGCCAGCAGTTTGAGGACAGGGGGCACAGATACG. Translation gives CASSLRTGGTDT. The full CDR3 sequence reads CASSLRTGGTDTQYF.

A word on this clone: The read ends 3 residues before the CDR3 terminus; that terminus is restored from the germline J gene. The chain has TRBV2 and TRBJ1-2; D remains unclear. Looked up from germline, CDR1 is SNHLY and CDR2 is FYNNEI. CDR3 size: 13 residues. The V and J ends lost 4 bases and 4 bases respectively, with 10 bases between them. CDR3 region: CASSGQVGYGYTF. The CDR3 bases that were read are TGTGCCAGCAGTGGGCAGGTCGGCTATGGC. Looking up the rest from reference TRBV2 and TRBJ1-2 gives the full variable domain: EPEVTQTPSHQVTQMGQEVILRCVPISNHLYFYWYRQILGQKVEFLVSFYNNEISEKSEIFDDQFSVERPDGSNFTLKIRSTKLEDSAMYFCASSGQVGYGYTFGSGTRLTVV.

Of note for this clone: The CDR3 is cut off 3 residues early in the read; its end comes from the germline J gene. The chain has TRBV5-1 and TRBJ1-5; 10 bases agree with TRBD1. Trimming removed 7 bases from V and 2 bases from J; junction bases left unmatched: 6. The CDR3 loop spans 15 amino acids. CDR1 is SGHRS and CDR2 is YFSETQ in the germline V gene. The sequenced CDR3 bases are TGCGCCAGCCGACAGGGGGCTGGGGGCAATCAGCCC. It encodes CASRQGAGGNQP. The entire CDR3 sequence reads CASRQGAGGNQPQHF.

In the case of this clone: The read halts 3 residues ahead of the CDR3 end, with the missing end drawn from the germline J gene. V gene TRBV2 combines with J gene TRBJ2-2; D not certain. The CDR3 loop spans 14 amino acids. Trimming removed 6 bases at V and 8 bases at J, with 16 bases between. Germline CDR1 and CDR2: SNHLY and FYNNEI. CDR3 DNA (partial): TGTGCCAGCAGGTTGCGGTACGCACCGGGGGAG. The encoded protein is CASRLRYAPGE. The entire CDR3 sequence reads CASRLRYAPGELFF.

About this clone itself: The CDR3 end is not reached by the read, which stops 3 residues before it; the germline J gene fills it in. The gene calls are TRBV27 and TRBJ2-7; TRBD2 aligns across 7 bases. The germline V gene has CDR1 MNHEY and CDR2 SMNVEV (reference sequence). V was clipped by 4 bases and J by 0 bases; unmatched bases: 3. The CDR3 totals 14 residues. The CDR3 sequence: CASSYGLDSYEQYF. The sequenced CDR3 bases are TGTGCCAGCAGTTACGGACTAGACTCCTACGAG.

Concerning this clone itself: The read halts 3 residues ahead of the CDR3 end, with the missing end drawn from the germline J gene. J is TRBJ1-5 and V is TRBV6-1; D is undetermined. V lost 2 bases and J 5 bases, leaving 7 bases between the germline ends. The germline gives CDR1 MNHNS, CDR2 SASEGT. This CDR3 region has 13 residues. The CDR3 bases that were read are TGTGCCAGCAGTGAATGGCAGTATCAGCCC. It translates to CASSEWQYQP. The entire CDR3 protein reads CASSEWQYQPQHF.

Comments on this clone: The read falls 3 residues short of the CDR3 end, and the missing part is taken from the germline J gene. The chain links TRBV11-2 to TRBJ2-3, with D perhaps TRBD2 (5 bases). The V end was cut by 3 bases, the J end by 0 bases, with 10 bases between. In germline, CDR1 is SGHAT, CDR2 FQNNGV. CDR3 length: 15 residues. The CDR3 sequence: CASSLWTSSTDTQYF. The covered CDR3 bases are TGTGCCAGCAGCTTGTGGACTTCTAGCACAGATACG.

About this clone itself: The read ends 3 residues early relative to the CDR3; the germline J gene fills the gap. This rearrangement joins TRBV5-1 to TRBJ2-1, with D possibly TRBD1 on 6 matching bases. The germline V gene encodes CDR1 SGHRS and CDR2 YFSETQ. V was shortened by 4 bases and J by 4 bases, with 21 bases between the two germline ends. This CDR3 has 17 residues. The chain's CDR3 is CASSLTLVRDIYNEQFF. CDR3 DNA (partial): TGCGCCAGCAGCCTCACGCTAGTCCGGGACATATACAATGAG. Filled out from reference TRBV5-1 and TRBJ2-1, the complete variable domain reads KAGVTQTPRYLIKTRGQQVTLSCSPISGHRSVSWYQQTPGQGLQFLFEYFSETQRNKGNFPGRFSGRQFSNSRSEMNVSTLELGDSALYLCASSLTLVRDIYNEQFFGPGTRLTVL.

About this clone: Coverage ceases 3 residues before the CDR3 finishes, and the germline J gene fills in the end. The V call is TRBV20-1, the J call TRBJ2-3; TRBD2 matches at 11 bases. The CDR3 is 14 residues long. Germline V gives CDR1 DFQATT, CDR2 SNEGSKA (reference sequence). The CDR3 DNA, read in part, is TGCAGTGCGATACCGGGACTAGCGGAAGAGACG. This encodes CSAIPGLAEET. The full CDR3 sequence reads CSAIPGLAEETQYF.

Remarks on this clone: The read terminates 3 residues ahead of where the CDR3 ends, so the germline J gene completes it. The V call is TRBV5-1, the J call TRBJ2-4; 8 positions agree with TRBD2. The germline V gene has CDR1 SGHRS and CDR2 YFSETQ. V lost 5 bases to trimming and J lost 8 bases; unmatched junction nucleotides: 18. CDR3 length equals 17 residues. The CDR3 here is CASSLRGGGRGFDIQYF. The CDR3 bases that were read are TGCGCCAGCAGTTTGCGCGGCGGGGGGAGGGGGTTCGACATT.

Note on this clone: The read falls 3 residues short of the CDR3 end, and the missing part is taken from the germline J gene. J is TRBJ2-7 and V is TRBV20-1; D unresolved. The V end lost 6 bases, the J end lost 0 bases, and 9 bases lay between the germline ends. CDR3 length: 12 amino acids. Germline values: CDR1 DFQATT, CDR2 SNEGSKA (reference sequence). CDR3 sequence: CSASINSYEQYF. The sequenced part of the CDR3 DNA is TGCAGTGCGTCCATCAACTCCTACGAG.